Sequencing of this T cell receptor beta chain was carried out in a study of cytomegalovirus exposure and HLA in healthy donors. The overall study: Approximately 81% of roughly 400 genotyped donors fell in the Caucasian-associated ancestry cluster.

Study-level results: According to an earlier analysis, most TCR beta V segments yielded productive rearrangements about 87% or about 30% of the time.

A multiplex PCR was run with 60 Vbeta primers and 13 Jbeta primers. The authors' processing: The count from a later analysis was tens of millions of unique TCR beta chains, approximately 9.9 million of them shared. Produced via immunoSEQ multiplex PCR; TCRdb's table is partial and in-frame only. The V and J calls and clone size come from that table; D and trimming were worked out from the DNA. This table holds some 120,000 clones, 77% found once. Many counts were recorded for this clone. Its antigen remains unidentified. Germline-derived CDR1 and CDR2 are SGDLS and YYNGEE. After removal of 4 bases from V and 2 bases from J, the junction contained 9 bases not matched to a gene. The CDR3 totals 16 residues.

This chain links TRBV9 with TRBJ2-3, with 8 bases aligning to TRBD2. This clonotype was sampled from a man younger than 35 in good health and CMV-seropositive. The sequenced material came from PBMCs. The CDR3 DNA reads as TGTGCCAGCAGCCATCATAGCGGGACTAACACAGATACGCAGTATTTT. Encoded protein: CASSHHSGTNTDTQYF.